The next 18 T cell receptor beta chains were all read from a single sample in a study of shared clonotypes between healthy human individuals. Produced via immunoSEQ multiplex PCR; TCRdb's table is partial and in-frame only. The data show roughly 2.5 million clones, with around 90% seen just once and 0.13% to 0.15% held by the top ten. The sequenced material came from naive CD4+ T cells sorted from blood. This sample's subset: CD45RA+ positively selected. These receptor sequences come from a man younger than 35 in good health.

V is TRBV2 and J is TRBJ1-1; D is ambiguous. CDR3 length: 13 residues. Germline V gene sequence: CDR1 SNHLY, CDR2 FYNNEI. Trimming took off 7 bases at V and 0 bases at J, with 9 bases between the two ends. The CDR3 DNA sequence: TGTGCCAGCACCCCTCACATGAACACTGAAGCTTTCTTT. Its protein is CASTPHMNTEAFF.

This clone is a singleton in its sample. The CDR3 DNA follows: TGTGCCAGCAGCTTAGTGACAGCTAATTCACCCCTCCACTTT. This codes for CASSLVTANSPLHF. The chain has TRBV11-2 and TRBJ1-6; tentative D call: TRBD1 (5 bases). Germline loops: CDR1 SGHAT, CDR2 FQNNGV. This CDR3 region has 14 residues. Trimming took 1 base from V and 6 from J, leaving 7 bases between them.

V usage is TRBV11-2 and J usage is TRBJ2-4, with D possibly matching TRBD2 (5 bases). CDR3 size: 15 residues. V was trimmed by 3 bases and J by 1 base, leaving 10 bases between them. Germline V gene sequence: CDR1 SGHAT, CDR2 FQNNGV. The CDR3: CASSFEDWAKNIQYF. CDR3 nucleotides: TGTGCCAGCAGCTTTGAGGACTGGGCCAAAAACATTCAGTACTTC. The full variable domain, completed using reference TRBV11-2 and TRBJ2-4, is EAGVAQSPRYKIIEKRQSVAFWCNPISGHATLYWYQQILGQGPKLLIQFQNNGVVDDSQLPKDRFSAERLKGVDSTLKIQPAKLEDSAVYLCASSFEDWAKNIQYFGAGTRLSVL.

The genes are TRBV4-3 and TRBJ1-2; 7 bases line up with TRBD1. This CDR3 is built from 16 residues. CDR1 and CDR2 (germline): LGHNA, YSLEER. With V trimmed by 4 bases and J by 8 bases, 16 bases remained unmatched. The CDR3 nucleotides are TGCGCCAGCAGCCCGCGGGACGAGACAGGGATTCAGGGCTACACCTTC. Translating gives CASSPRDETGIQGYTF.

The gene calls are TRBV6-1 and TRBJ1-5, with a tentative D call TRBD1 (5 bases). V lost 10 bases and J lost 2, with 15 bases in between. The germline V gene encodes CDR1 MNHNS and CDR2 SASEGT. CDR3 length: 14 residues. For the CDR3, the DNA is TGTGCCACCAAGCAGGGAGGGCGCAATCAGCCCCAGCATTTT. Amino acids: CATKQGGRNQPQHF.

V usage is TRBV6-1 and J usage is TRBJ1-2; D remains unclear. The CDR3 runs to 12 residues. From germline, CDR1 is MNHNS and CDR2 SASEGT. Between the trimmed V and J ends, which lost 4 bases and 8 bases, there was a span of 11 bases. The CDR3 DNA reads as TGTGCCAGCAGTGCGGGAGTCACGGGCTACACCTTC. Its translation: CASSAGVTGYTF.

The J gene is TRBJ2-7, the V gene TRBV5-1; 8 nucleotides agree with TRBD2. Germline-derived CDR1 and CDR2 are SGHRS and YFSETQ. After removal of 4 bases from V and 3 bases from J, the junction contained 9 bases not matched to a gene. The CDR3 has 15 amino acids. The CDR3 spells CASSKTSGDFYEQYF. The CDR3 DNA reads TGCGCCAGCAGCAAAACTAGCGGAGACTTCTACGAGCAGTACTTC.

V usage is TRBV18 and J usage is TRBJ1-1; D is unclear. This CDR3 has 13 amino acids. Germline-derived CDR1 and CDR2 are KGHSH and LQKENI. V was shortened by 6 bases and J by 5 bases, with 13 bases between the two germline ends. The CDR3 DNA sequence: TGTGCCAGCTCCGAGGAGGTGGGGACTGAAGCTTTCTTT. Its protein is CASSEEVGTEAFF.

This sequence joins TRBV5-1 and TRBJ2-1; D is possibly TRBD2 (6 bases). Germline-derived CDR1 and CDR2 are SGHRS and YFSETQ. CDR3 length equals 15 residues. V lost 0 bases and J 4 bases, leaving 11 bases between the germline ends. The CDR3 nucleotides are TGCGCCAGCAGCTTGGAGTCGGGGGAGTACAATGAGCAGTTCTTC. This translates into CASSLESGEYNEQFF.

The chain has TRBV7-9 and TRBJ1-6, with D possibly being TRBD1 (6 bases). Deletions cut 4 bases from V and 2 bases from J, with 12 bases between. The length of the CDR3 is 16 residues. Germline-derived CDR1 and CDR2 are SEHNR and FQNEAQ (reference sequence). The CDR3 coding sequence is TGTGCCAGCAGCTCACGCCAGGGGACCTATAATTCACCCCTCCACTTT. Protein sequence: CASSSRQGTYNSPLHF.

The genes are TRBV25-1 and TRBJ1-1; D may be TRBD1 (5 bases). The CDR3 runs to 14 residues. Germline V CDR1 and CDR2: MGHDK, SYGVNS. V lost 5 bases, J lost 1 base, and 11 bases lay in between. As DNA, the CDR3 is TGTGCCAGCAGTACGGCAGGGCGGAACACTGAAGCTTTCTTT. This encodes CASSTAGRNTEAFF.

This clone has a handful of counts. The rearrangement links TRBV5-1 to TRBJ1-5, with 8 bases fitting TRBD1. The CDR3 covers 15 residues. Per germline, CDR1 SGHRS and CDR2 YFSETQ. J lost 4 bases, V lost 7 bases, and 10 bases had no gene match. CDR3 bases: TGCGCCAGCCGACAGGGGACGAAGGATAATCAGCCCCAGCATTTT. Translation gives CASRQGTKDNQPQHF. Full variable domain (remainder filled in from reference TRBV5-1 and TRBJ1-5): KAGVTQTPRYLIKTRGQQVTLSCSPISGHRSVSWYQQTPGQGLQFLFEYFSETQRNKGNFPGRFSGRQFSNSRSEMNVSTLELGDSALYLCASRQGTKDNQPQHFGDGTRLSIL.

The chain joins TRBV7-6 to TRBJ1-1; no firm D call. Germline V gene lookup returns CDR1 SGHVS and CDR2 FNYEAQ. CDR3 length equals 14 residues. With 2 bases removed from V and 2 bases from J, the gap between germline ends came to 9 bases. This chain's CDR3 is CASSLKELNTEAFF. Written as DNA, the CDR3 is TGTGCCAGCAGCTTAAAAGAGTTAAACACTGAAGCTTTCTTT.

The chain combines TRBV27 with TRBJ1-5, with D uncertain. CDR3 length: 12 amino acids. Germline-derived CDR1 and CDR2 are MNHEY and SMNVEV (reference sequence). V lost 10 bases and J 0 bases, leaving 7 bases between the germline ends. CDR3 coding DNA: TGTGCCATCCACCGTAGCAATCAGCCCCAGCATTTT. This encodes CAIHRSNQPQHF.

This rearrangement joins TRBV5-1 to TRBJ2-1; no firm D call. This CDR3 spans 14 amino acids. V was shortened by 4 bases and J by 5 bases, with 13 bases between the two germline ends. Looked up from germline, CDR1 is SGHRS and CDR2 is YFSETQ. CDR3 bases: TGCGCCAGCAGCCAACTATGGGGTAACAATGAGCAGTTCTTC. It specifies CASSQLWGNNEQFF.

V gene TRBV6-4 combines with J gene TRBJ2-1; 12 bases are shared with TRBD2. V lost 3 bases and J lost 2; bases outside the gene matches: 2. Germline-derived CDR1 and CDR2 are MRHNA and SNTAGT. This CDR3 spans 16 amino acids. CDR3 residues: CASSESSGRAYNEQFF. The CDR3 coding sequence is TGTGCCAGCAGTGAATCTAGCGGGAGGGCCTACAATGAGCAGTTCTTC.

The chain employs TRBV9 and TRBJ2-5; 7 nucleotides line up with TRBD1. Germline values: CDR1 SGDLS, CDR2 YYNGEE. This CDR3 has 16 residues. The ends lost 4 bases at V and 5 bases at J; junction bases unmatched: 14. The CDR3 DNA reads TGTGCCAGCAGCTCTAGAGGCCAGGGGGAGTGGGAGACCCAGTACTTC. Amino acid sequence: CASSSRGQGEWETQYF.

The chain employs TRBV5-1 and TRBJ2-3; TRBD2 aligns across 8 bases. Germline CDR1 and CDR2: SGHRS and YFSETQ. V lost 3 bases to trimming and J lost 0 bases; unmatched junction nucleotides: 6. The CDR3 contains 16 residues. CDR3 region: CASSSNSGKSTDTQYF. The DNA of the CDR3 is TGCGCCAGCAGCTCTAATAGCGGGAAGAGCACAGATACGCAGTATTTT.